This T cell receptor beta chain was sequenced during a study of shared clonotypes between healthy human individuals. Notes on this clone: Its antigen is currently unknown. This may be a read error, as it is one base from a much larger clone. Other DNA sequences from this sample encode an identical CDR3 as well.

Study-wide results and limits: Researchers sampled only blood; tissue repertoires likely differ. Naive CD4 clonotype sharing across a few donors was 4.5% to 6%.

Germline V gives CDR1 KGHSH, CDR2 LQKENI. The length of the CDR3 is 13 residues. Between the trimmed V and J ends, which lost 6 bases and 2 bases, there was a span of 10 bases. Here immunoSEQ multiplex PCR was the method, and the copy in TCRdb shows in-frame clones only, minus some. The table lists about 980,000 clones, about 80% of them singletons. Sequences were obtained from memory CD4+ T cells sorted from blood. The subset: CD45RA-negative fraction. The receptor's source is a man younger than 35 in good health. The chain joins TRBV18 to TRBJ1-2; maybe TRBD1 (6 bases). The CDR3 nucleotides are TGTGCCAGCTCCCCGGACAGAAACTATGGCTACACCTTC. Its protein product is CASSPDRNYGYTF.